Below are 17 T cell receptor beta chains sequenced from a single sample in a study of control samples from healthy donors and cancer patients. Here immunoSEQ multiplex PCR was the method, and the copy in TCRdb shows in-frame clones only, minus some. The table records 100,000 to 150,000 clones, 87% of them present only once. Sequenced material: blood. The receptor source for this set is a man younger than 40 in good health.

This sequence joins TRBV7-9 and TRBJ2-7; D uncertain. CDR1 and CDR2 (germline): SEHNR, FQNEAQ (reference sequence). Trimming removed 5 bases at V and 2 bases at J, with 7 bases between. The CDR3 contains 12 residues. CDR3 sequence: CASSPGTYEQYF. CDR3 coding DNA: TGTGCCAGCAGCCCTGGGACCTACGAGCAGTACTTC. Based on the CDR3 plus reference TRBV7-9 and TRBJ2-7, the full variable domain is DTGVSQNPRHKITKRGQNVTFRCDPISEHNRLYWYRQTLGQGPEFLTYFQNEAQLEKSRLLSDRFSAERPKGSFSTLEIQRTEQGDSAMYLCASSPGTYEQYFGPGTRLTVT.

The J gene is TRBJ1-2, the V gene TRBV14; tentative D call: TRBD1 (5 bases). The V gene lost 1 base and the J gene lost 11 bases, with 14 bases spanning the gap. Germline V gives CDR1 SGHDN, CDR2 FVKESK. The CDR3 is made up of 13 amino acids. CDR3 sequence reads: CASSQVAGARYTF. CDR3 sequence (DNA): TGTGCCAGCAGCCAAGTAGCTGGGGCAAGGTACACCTTC.

The rearrangement joins TRBV29-1 to TRBJ1-2; D is unclear. CDR3 length: 13 amino acids. Deletions cut 3 bases from V and 4 bases from J, with 12 bases between. Germline V CDR1 and CDR2: SQVTM, ANQGSEA. CDR3 DNA: TGCAGCGTTGAGGACGGAGCGTTCTATGGCTACACCTTC. It specifies CSVEDGAFYGYTF.

This chain links TRBV6-1 with TRBJ1-1; no reliable D call. The V gene lost 1 base and the J gene lost 11 bases, with 20 bases spanning the gap. The CDR3 loop spans 15 amino acids. Germline assignment: CDR1 MNHNS and CDR2 SASEGT. The chain's CDR3 is CASSEVYSPELGAFF. CDR3 nucleotides: TGTGCCAGCAGTGAAGTTTACAGTCCAGAATTGGGGGCTTTCTTT.

The V and J genes are TRBV3-1 (or the pseudogene TRBV3-2) and TRBJ1-1; TRBD1 aligns across 8 bases. The CDR3 extends over 15 amino acids. Germline CDR1 is LGHDT and CDR2 is YNNKEL (reference sequence). The V gene end was trimmed by 4 bases and the J gene end by 2 bases; junction bases not matched to a gene: 6. This CDR3 is CASSPGTGPNTEAFF. The CDR3 DNA is TGTGCCAGCAGCCCCGGGACAGGTCCAAACACTGAAGCTTTCTTT.

V usage is TRBV10-2 and J usage is TRBJ1-5; a weak D match, TRBD1 (6 bases). Germline CDR1 is WSHSY and CDR2 is SAAADI. The CDR3 runs 14 residues. The V gene lost 2 bases and the J gene lost 6 bases, with 11 bases spanning the gap. The CDR3, as DNA: TGCGCCAGCAGTGAGAAGGGGGAAAGTCAGCCCCAGCATTTT. Translating it yields CASSEKGESQPQHF.

About this clone: Possible read error: a much larger clone is one base away. The chain has TRBV29-1 and TRBJ2-5; TRBD2 matches at 8 bases. The CDR3 has 16 amino acids. Germline CDR1 and CDR2: SQVTM and ANQGSEA. CDR3 protein: CSVKDLPAGVVETQYF. For the CDR3, the DNA is TGCAGCGTTAAAGATCTTCCAGCGGGGGTCGTGGAGACCCAGTACTTC.

The table lists this clone with a few counts. This chain links TRBV30 with TRBJ1-4, with D tentatively TRBD1 (6 bases). With 5 bases removed from V and 8 bases from J, the gap between germline ends came to 15 bases. Germline assignment: CDR1 GTSNPN and CDR2 SVGIG (reference sequence). CDR3 size: 13 residues. DNA for the CDR3: TGTGCCTGGGAAAAGGGGGGGAACGAAAAACTGTTTTTT. Protein sequence: CAWEKGGNEKLFF.

The chain has TRBV3-1 (or the pseudogene TRBV3-2) and TRBJ2-7; 7 nucleotides align to TRBD2. The germline V gene encodes CDR1 LGHDT and CDR2 YNNKEL (reference sequence). The ends lost 1 base at V and 0 bases at J; junction bases unmatched: 9. The CDR3 consists of 17 residues. This chain's CDR3 is CASSQVTGTTYSYEQYF. Written as DNA, the CDR3 is TGTGCCAGCAGCCAAGTTACCGGGACTACCTACTCCTACGAGCAGTACTTC.

This chain links TRBV29-1 with TRBJ2-7, with 8 bases lining up with TRBD1. The CDR3 runs to 12 residues. J gave up 4 bases and V 5 bases, and 4 bases lay outside the gene matches. CDR1 is SQVTM and CDR2 is ANQGSEA in the germline V gene. The DNA for the CDR3 is TGCAGCGTTAAGGGACAGGAGTACGAGCAGTACTTC. Amino acid sequence: CSVKGQEYEQYF.

The CDR3 bases are TGTGCCAGCAGGGACGGGTCTGGAGAAGCTTTCTTT. This encodes CASRDGSGEAFF. The genes are TRBV7-6 and TRBJ1-1; D unresolved. Germline V gives CDR1 SGHVS, CDR2 FNYEAQ. V lost 6 bases and J lost 8, with 13 bases in between. The CDR3 is made up of 12 amino acids.

This chain links TRBV30 with TRBJ1-2; D ambiguous. CDR1 GTSNPN and CDR2 SVGIG come from the germline V gene (reference sequence). This CDR3 contains 11 residues. The ends were cut back, 2 bases at V and 4 bases at J, with 5 bases in the middle. CDR3 nucleotides: TGTGCCTGGAGTACCGGCTATGGCTACACCTTC. Its protein is CAWSTGYGYTF.

The chain links TRBV6-4 to TRBJ1-1; the match to TRBD1 covers 8 bases. The junction had 14 bases not matched to a gene; V was cut back by 5 bases and J by 0 bases. CDR1 and CDR2 (germline): MRHNA, SNTAGT. CDR3 length equals 18 residues. The DNA for the CDR3 is TGTGCCAGCAGTTTCTCAACAGGGGGTGCTAACATGAACACTGAAGCTTTCTTT. Translating gives CASSFSTGGANMNTEAFF.

The chain recombines TRBV20-1 with TRBJ1-1; 11 bases are a match to TRBD1. V gave up 6 bases and J gave up 8 bases; unmatched junction bases: 2. Germline CDR1 DFQATT, CDR2 SNEGSKA (reference sequence). The CDR3 is made up of 11 amino acids. For the CDR3, the DNA is TGCAGTGCCGGACAGGGGGCCGAAGCTTTCTTT. Translated: CSAGQGAEAFF.

The rearrangement joins TRBV9 to TRBJ1-2; D possibly corresponds to TRBD1 (6 bases). Germline CDR1 is SGDLS and CDR2 is YYNGEE. This CDR3 contains 14 residues. V was clipped by 4 bases and J by 3 bases, with 13 bases between them. In nucleotides, the CDR3 is TGTGCCAGCAGCCTTCGGACAGCCCACTATGGCTACACCTTC. Protein: CASSLRTAHYGYTF.

This rearrangement joins TRBV10-1 to TRBJ2-3; unclear D gene. The CDR3 runs to 16 residues. V lost 2 bases to trimming and J lost 2 bases, with 14 bases between them. Germline V gives CDR1 WNHNN, CDR2 SYGVQD (reference sequence). Written as DNA, the CDR3 is TGCGCCAGCAGTGAGGAAGGTGCCGGCTCCACAGATACGCAGTATTTT. It encodes CASSEEGAGSTDTQYF.

The chain employs TRBV2 and TRBJ2-7; D possibly matches TRBD1 or TRBD2 (6 bases each). The CDR3 is 14 amino acids. Trimming shortened V by 11 bases and J by 4 bases, and 21 bases separated the two germline ends. Germline V gene sequence: CDR1 SNHLY, CDR2 FYNNEI. In DNA form, the CDR3 reads TGTGCCTCCAAAGAGGGGGGTAGGGGATACGAGCAGTACGTC. This codes for CASKEGGRGYEQYV.